Listed below are T cell receptor beta chains from one sample, sequenced in a study of control samples from healthy donors and cancer patients. This table comes from immunoSEQ multiplex PCR, and its TCRdb copy is limited to in-frame clones, with some not included. Found here are roughly 90,000 clones, around nine tenths of them singletons; the top ten hold roughly a tenth. Input material: PBMCs. The receptor source for this set is a woman aged 45-60 years with colorectal cancer. CDR3s include the opening cysteine and the closing phenylalanine or tryptophan. Fields, in order: D gene, clone size, V gene, J gene, CDR3 protein, CDR3 DNA. The D gene is left open where the match is weak. Clone size is given for some rows only: seen once, a few or many times, or a class if the clone is expanded.

d_call: TRBD2
clone_size: -
v_call: TRBV4-1
j_call: TRBJ2-5
cdr3_aa: CASSPETSGLQETQYF
cdr3_nt: TGCGCCAGCAGCCCGGAGACTAGCGGGCTACAAGAGACCCAGTACTTC

d_call: TRBD1
clone_size: -
v_call: TRBV5-4
j_call: TRBJ2-1
cdr3_aa: CASSLAGGQGASQFF
cdr3_nt: TGTGCCAGCAGCTTGGCCGGCGGACAGGGGGCGTCACAGTTCTTC

d_call: -
clone_size: once
v_call: TRBV6-5
j_call: TRBJ2-2
cdr3_aa: CASHPKTGELFF
cdr3_nt: TGTGCCAGTCATCCCAAGACCGGGGAGCTGTTTTTT

d_call: TRBD1
clone_size: -
v_call: TRBV6-6
j_call: TRBJ1-4
cdr3_aa: CASSYHRGATNEKLFF
cdr3_nt: TGTGCCAGCAGTTACCACAGGGGTGCAACTAATGAAAAACTGTTTTTT

d_call: -
clone_size: -
v_call: TRBV24-1
j_call: TRBJ1-4
cdr3_aa: CATSAGDEKLFF
cdr3_nt: TGTGCCACCAGTGCTGGAGATGAAAAACTGTTTTTT

d_call: -
clone_size: -
v_call: TRBV18
j_call: TRBJ1-2
cdr3_aa: CASSPVKVYSGYTF
cdr3_nt: TGTGCCAGCTCACCAGTAAAGGTCTATTCGGGCTACACCTTC

d_call: -
clone_size: few
v_call: TRBV2
j_call: TRBJ1-1
cdr3_aa: CAATQSENTEAFF
cdr3_nt: TGTGCCGCTACGCAATCCGAGAACACTGAAGCTTTCTTT

d_call: TRBD1
clone_size: few
v_call: TRBV4-1
j_call: TRBJ2-5
cdr3_aa: CASSQDSQGVGETQYF
cdr3_nt: TGCGCCAGCAGCCAAGATTCCCAGGGGGTTGGGGAGACCCAGTACTTC

d_call: -
clone_size: once
v_call: TRBV5-6
j_call: TRBJ1-2
cdr3_aa: CASSLTLGYGYTF
cdr3_nt: TGTGCCAGCAGCTTAACGCTGGGCTATGGCTACACCTTC

d_call: -
clone_size: -
v_call: TRBV20-1
j_call: TRBJ1-1
cdr3_aa: CSARGGRDPF
cdr3_nt: TGCAGTGCTAGGGGGGGGCGGGACCCCTTT

d_call: -
clone_size: -
v_call: TRBV7-3
j_call: TRBJ2-1
cdr3_aa: CASSLSTNSYNEQFF
cdr3_nt: TGTGCCAGCAGCTTAAGTACTAATTCCTACAATGAGCAGTTCTTC

d_call: TRBD1
clone_size: -
v_call: TRBV19
j_call: TRBJ1-5
cdr3_aa: CASSNRQGGEPQHF
cdr3_nt: TGTGCCAGTAGTAACCGACAGGGCGGAGAGCCCCAGCATTTT

d_call: -
clone_size: -
v_call: TRBV10-3
j_call: TRBJ2-3
cdr3_aa: CAIKADTDTQYF
cdr3_nt: TGTGCCATCAAAGCAGACACAGATACGCAGTATTTT

d_call: -
clone_size: -
v_call: TRBV7-2
j_call: TRBJ2-1
cdr3_aa: CASSFAGLYNEQFF
cdr3_nt: TGTGCCAGCAGCTTTGCCGGATTGTACAATGAGCAGTTCTTC

d_call: -
clone_size: medium-sized
v_call: TRBV7-8
j_call: TRBJ2-1
cdr3_aa: CASSLVVQEFYNEQFF
cdr3_nt: TGTGCCAGCAGCTTGGTAGTTCAGGAATTCTACAATGAGCAGTTCTTC

d_call: -
clone_size: -
v_call: TRBV5-1
j_call: TRBJ2-3
cdr3_aa: CASGLTGLSTDTQYF
cdr3_nt: TGCGCCAGCGGCCTCACAGGGTTAAGCACAGATACGCAGTATTTT

d_call: TRBD1
clone_size: -
v_call: TRBV19
j_call: TRBJ1-6
cdr3_aa: CASTRGTDNSPLHF
cdr3_nt: TGTGCCAGTACTCGGGGGACAGATAATTCACCCCTCCACTTT

d_call: -
clone_size: -
v_call: TRBV30
j_call: TRBJ1-1
cdr3_aa: CACLSTPEAFF
cdr3_nt: TGTGCCTGCCTATCGACCCCTGAAGCTTTCTTT

d_call: -
clone_size: once
v_call: TRBV2
j_call: TRBJ2-1
cdr3_aa: CASSVRSGRTNNEQFF
cdr3_nt: TGTGCCAGCAGTGTGAGGTCGGGGAGGACTAACAATGAGCAGTTCTTC

d_call: TRBD2
clone_size: -
v_call: TRBV19
j_call: TRBJ2-5
cdr3_aa: CASSMQGLAGWETQYF
cdr3_nt: TGTGCCAGTAGTATGCAAGGACTAGCGGGGTGGGAGACCCAGTACTTC

d_call: -
clone_size: -
v_call: TRBV24-1
j_call: TRBJ2-1
cdr3_aa: CATLWRGEQFF
cdr3_nt: TGTGCCACCCTCTGGAGGGGTGAGCAGTTCTTC

d_call: TRBD1
clone_size: -
v_call: TRBV19
j_call: TRBJ2-4
cdr3_aa: CASTGQGADIQYF
cdr3_nt: TGTGCCAGCACGGGACAGGGGGCGGACATTCAGTACTTC

d_call: -
clone_size: -
v_call: TRBV5-6
j_call: TRBJ1-1
cdr3_aa: CASSPFYTGLEAFF
cdr3_nt: TGTGCCAGCAGCCCCTTTTACACGGGCCTCGAAGCTTTCTTT

d_call: -
clone_size: -
v_call: TRBV2
j_call: TRBJ1-6
cdr3_aa: CASSPRENSPLHF
cdr3_nt: TGTGCCAGCAGTCCGCGGGAGAATTCACCCCTCCACTTT

d_call: TRBD2
clone_size: -
v_call: TRBV6-1
j_call: TRBJ2-1
cdr3_aa: CASSEFRSASGVNEQFF
cdr3_nt: TGTGCCAGCAGTGAATTCAGGTCTGCTAGCGGGGTCAATGAGCAGTTCTTC

d_call: TRBD2
clone_size: -
v_call: TRBV9
j_call: TRBJ2-2
cdr3_aa: CASSVTSGGSTGELFF
cdr3_nt: TGTGCCAGCAGCGTTACTAGCGGGGGGTCAACCGGGGAGCTGTTTTTT

d_call: -
clone_size: -
v_call: TRBV5-1
j_call: TRBJ1-1
cdr3_aa: CASSDWPTANTEAFF
cdr3_nt: TGCGCCAGCAGCGACTGGCCTACAGCGAACACTGAAGCTTTCTTT

d_call: -
clone_size: few
v_call: TRBV19
j_call: TRBJ2-1
cdr3_aa: CATQGGAYNEQFF
cdr3_nt: TGTGCCACCCAGGGGGGCGCCTACAATGAGCAGTTCTTC

d_call: -
clone_size: -
v_call: TRBV4-3
j_call: TRBJ2-3
cdr3_aa: CASSQLGDTQYF
cdr3_nt: TGCGCCAGCAGCCAACTGGGAGATACGCAGTATTTT

d_call: -
clone_size: -
v_call: TRBV5-5
j_call: TRBJ2-2
cdr3_aa: CASARAGSFSGELFF
cdr3_nt: TGTGCCAGCGCCCGGGCAGGGAGTTTTTCCGGGGAGCTGTTTTTT

d_call: TRBD1
clone_size: -
v_call: TRBV12-5
j_call: TRBJ1-5
cdr3_aa: CASGHPPGTGAAQPQHF
cdr3_nt: TGTGCTAGTGGTCACCCTCCCGGGACAGGGGCGGCTCAGCCCCAGCATTTT

d_call: TRBD1
clone_size: -
v_call: TRBV13
j_call: TRBJ1-1
cdr3_aa: CASSFGTGGPSTEAFF
cdr3_nt: TGTGCCAGCAGCTTCGGGACAGGGGGCCCTTCCACTGAAGCTTTCTTT

d_call: -
clone_size: -
v_call: TRBV3-1/TRBV3-2
j_call: TRBJ1-2
cdr3_aa: CASSQETAVSGYTF
cdr3_nt: TGTGCCAGCAGCCAAGAAACAGCGGTAAGCGGCTACACCTTC

d_call: TRBD1
clone_size: -
v_call: TRBV9
j_call: TRBJ1-6
cdr3_aa: CASSVGQGYNSPLHF
cdr3_nt: TGTGCCAGCAGCGTTGGACAGGGCTATAATTCACCCCTCCACTTT

d_call: -
clone_size: -
v_call: TRBV2
j_call: TRBJ1-2
cdr3_aa: CASTIGLNYGYTF
cdr3_nt: TGTGCCAGCACAATAGGGCTTAACTATGGCTACACCTTC

d_call: TRBD1
clone_size: -
v_call: TRBV5-1
j_call: TRBJ1-2
cdr3_aa: CASSSGQGGYGYTF
cdr3_nt: TGCGCCAGCAGCTCTGGACAGGGAGGCTATGGCTACACCTTC

d_call: TRBD1
clone_size: -
v_call: TRBV2
j_call: TRBJ1-2
cdr3_aa: CASIGQGNYGYTF
cdr3_nt: TGTGCCAGCATCGGACAGGGGAACTATGGCTACACCTTC

d_call: -
clone_size: -
v_call: TRBV6-5
j_call: TRBJ1-4
cdr3_aa: CASSYSSGEDEKLFF
cdr3_nt: TGTGCCAGCAGTTACTCGTCAGGGGAGGATGAAAAACTGTTTTTT

d_call: TRBD2
clone_size: -
v_call: TRBV15
j_call: TRBJ2-5
cdr3_aa: CATSWTSGSGAQYF
cdr3_nt: TGTGCCACCAGCTGGACTAGCGGTAGTGGAGCCCAGTACTTC

d_call: -
clone_size: -
v_call: TRBV10-2
j_call: TRBJ2-1
cdr3_aa: CASSTELTGSSYNEQFF
cdr3_nt: TGCGCCAGCAGTACTGAACTTACAGGGAGCTCCTACAATGAGCAGTTCTTC

d_call: -
clone_size: -
v_call: TRBV6-5
j_call: TRBJ1-5
cdr3_aa: CASSPQINSNQPQHF
cdr3_nt: TGTGCCAGCAGTCCTCAGATAAATAGCAATCAGCCCCAGCATTTT

d_call: -
clone_size: -
v_call: TRBV7-2
j_call: TRBJ1-2
cdr3_aa: CASVSYSGIDGYTF
cdr3_nt: TGTGCCAGCGTATCATATTCGGGGATTGATGGCTACACCTTC

d_call: -
clone_size: -
v_call: TRBV7-9
j_call: TRBJ1-1
cdr3_aa: CASSFGALNTEAFF
cdr3_nt: TGTGCCAGCAGCTTTGGGGCCTTGAACACTGAAGCTTTCTTT

d_call: -
clone_size: -
v_call: TRBV28
j_call: TRBJ1-3
cdr3_aa: CASRPTSDSGNTIYF
cdr3_nt: TGTGCCAGCAGGCCGACCAGCGACTCTGGAAACACCATATATTTT

d_call: -
clone_size: -
v_call: TRBV28
j_call: TRBJ1-2
cdr3_aa: CASSLRPPYGYTF
cdr3_nt: TGTGCCAGCAGTTTACGTCCGCCGTATGGCTACACCTTC

d_call: -
clone_size: -
v_call: TRBV29-1
j_call: TRBJ1-1
cdr3_aa: CSDGAENTEAFF
cdr3_nt: TGCAGCGACGGAGCGGAGAACACTGAAGCTTTCTTT

d_call: -
clone_size: -
v_call: TRBV4-3
j_call: TRBJ2-3
cdr3_aa: CASSQDSGSTDTQYF
cdr3_nt: TGCGCCAGCAGCCAAGATTCAGGAAGCACAGATACGCAGTATTTT

d_call: -
clone_size: once
v_call: TRBV12-3/TRBV12-4
j_call: TRBJ1-2
cdr3_aa: CASSSGTNYGYTF
cdr3_nt: TGTGCCAGCAGTTCCGGGACAAACTATGGCTACACCTTC

d_call: -
clone_size: -
v_call: TRBV2
j_call: TRBJ2-3
cdr3_aa: CASKIKGTDTQYF
cdr3_nt: TGTGCCAGCAAGATAAAGGGTACAGATACGCAGTATTTT

d_call: TRBD1
clone_size: -
v_call: TRBV9
j_call: TRBJ2-2
cdr3_aa: CASSLWDRNTGELFF
cdr3_nt: TGTGCCAGCAGCCTATGGGACAGAAACACCGGGGAGCTGTTTTTT

d_call: TRBD2
clone_size: -
v_call: TRBV10-1
j_call: TRBJ2-5
cdr3_aa: CASSASTGGPETQYF
cdr3_nt: TGCGCCAGCAGTGCCTCGACGGGAGGGCCGGAGACCCAGTACTTC

d_call: -
clone_size: -
v_call: TRBV10-3
j_call: TRBJ1-2
cdr3_aa: CAIRPQQGGYTF
cdr3_nt: TGTGCCATCAGGCCCCAACAGGGCGGCTACACCTTC